Below, 24 T cell receptor beta chains from the same sample are listed, as sequenced in a study of T cell changes during pregnancy in multiple sclerosis. Produced via immunoSEQ multiplex PCR; TCRdb's table is partial and in-frame only. The data contain tens of thousands of clones, about 89% of them singletons. The sequencing used CD4+ T cells from peripheral blood mononuclear cells, collected in the first trimester of pregnancy. Receptors were obtained from a female donor with multiple sclerosis, enrolled in a pregnancy study.

This chain links TRBV10-1 with TRBJ1-3, with TRBD1 matching 8 bases. The trim removed 10 bases at V and 3 bases at J, leaving 29 bases unmatched. CDR3 size: 21 residues. Germline V gives CDR1 WNHNN, CDR2 SYGVQD (reference sequence). The CDR3 spells CAIQGSNSPGSRGPNGNTIYF. Written as DNA, the CDR3 is TGCGCCATCCAAGGATCAAATAGTCCAGGGAGCAGGGGGCCAAATGGAAACACCATATATTTT.

The chain has TRBV28 and TRBJ2-5; perhaps TRBD2 as D (7 bases). CDR1 and CDR2 from the germline V gene are MDHEN and SYDVKM. V lost 4 bases and J 5 bases, leaving 17 bases between the germline ends. The CDR3 is 15 amino acids. The CDR3 DNA follows: TGTGCCAGCAGTTCCCCTGGGGGGGCTGGGGAGACCCAGTACTTC. It is translated as CASSSPGGAGETQYF.

The DNA for the CDR3 is TGTGCCAGCAGAAGGGGAAGGAATCAGCCCCAGCATTTT. It specifies CASRRGRNQPQHF. This chain uses TRBV19 with TRBJ1-5; D may be TRBD1 (5 bases). The CDR3 has 13 residues. CDR1 LNHDA and CDR2 SQIVND come from the germline V gene (reference sequence). The germline V and J ends were trimmed by 9 bases and 4 bases, with 13 bases remaining between them.

The chain couples TRBV27 to TRBJ1-2; tentative D call: TRBD1 (5 bases). Between the trimmed V and J ends, which lost 2 bases and 8 bases, there was a span of 9 bases. CDR1 is MNHEY and CDR2 is SMNVEV in the germline V gene (reference sequence). The CDR3 is made up of 12 amino acids. The CDR3 coding sequence is TGTGCCAGCAGTTTACGGGGGGACGGCTACACCTTC. It is translated as CASSLRGDGYTF.

The chain couples TRBV6-1 to TRBJ2-3; 9 bases are shared with TRBD2. Germline CDR1 reads MNHNS; CDR2 reads SASEGT. V shed 9 bases, J shed 2 bases, and the junction held 6 bases outside the gene matches. The length of the CDR3 is 14 residues. This CDR3 reads CASSGSVPTDTQYF. The DNA of the CDR3 is TGTGCCAGTAGCGGGAGTGTTCCCACAGATACGCAGTATTTT.

The CDR3 DNA follows: TGCAGCGCGCGGACAGGGGGCGGCAAACTGTTTTTT. Amino acid sequence: CSARTGGGKLFF. This chain uses TRBV29-1 with TRBJ1-4, with 11 bases aligning to TRBD1. The CDR3 totals 12 residues. Unmatched junction bases numbered 6, after V lost 7 bases and J lost 11 bases. The V gene's germline CDR1 is SQVTM and CDR2 ANQGSEA.

The rearrangement uses TRBV7-9 and TRBJ2-7, with D hard to call. This CDR3 has 15 residues. Trimming removed 4 bases from V and 3 bases from J, with 16 bases in between. Per germline, CDR1 SEHNR and CDR2 FQNEAQ (reference sequence). CDR3 bases: TGTGCCAGCAGCTCGTCCCCCACTATTGGCTACGAGCAGTACTTC. Protein: CASSSSPTIGYEQYF.

Comments on this clone: At one end, the junction sequence differs from germline, possibly due to a read error. This same CDR3 is encoded by further DNA sequences in the sample. This sequence joins TRBV5-1 and TRBJ2-7; 7 bases line up with TRBD2. CDR1 SGHRS and CDR2 YFSETQ come from the germline V gene. The CDR3 totals 15 residues. The CDR3 DNA reads as TGCGCCAGTAGCTCGAGCGGGATTAGGACCTACGAGCAGTACTTC. This codes for CASSSSGIRTYEQYF.

Written as DNA, the CDR3 is TGCGCCAGCAGTCAACAACAGGGGTACGAGCAGTACTTC. Translation gives CASSQQQGYEQYF. V is TRBV23-1 and J is TRBJ2-7; 7 nucleotides agree with TRBD1. TRBV23-1 is assigned to the ORF class and has an uncertain function. The CDR3 has 13 amino acids. The junction had 2 bases not matched to a gene; V was cut back by 2 bases and J by 4 bases.

The chain combines TRBV7-8 with TRBJ2-1, with D tentatively TRBD2 (5 bases). The CDR3 length is 14 residues. The ends were cut back, 0 bases at V and 6 bases at J, with 9 bases in the middle. Germline loops: CDR1 SGHVS, CDR2 FQNEAQ. DNA of the CDR3: TGTGCCAGCAGCTTAGCAATAGCGAGCAATGAGCAGTTCTTC. Translation: CASSLAIASNEQFF.

The rearrangement joins TRBV28 to TRBJ1-3; the match to TRBD1 covers 8 bases. This CDR3 is 16 amino acids long. The germline CDR1 and CDR2 sequences are MDHEN and SYDVKM. The junction had 7 bases not matched to a gene; V was cut back by 6 bases and J by 0 bases. The CDR3 here is CASSGGTGFSGNTIYF. The CDR3 coding sequence is TGTGCCAGCAGCGGGGGGACAGGCTTCTCTGGAAACACCATATATTTT.

This chain uses TRBV18 with TRBJ1-4; D not resolved. CDR1 is KGHSH, CDR2 LQKENI, per germline. V lost 1 base to trimming and J lost 4 bases, with 10 bases between them. The CDR3 sequence is 15 residues long. CDR3 amino acids: CASSPRRAYNEKLFF. CDR3 sequence (DNA): TGTGCCAGCTCACCACGCCGAGCCTATAATGAAAAACTGTTTTTT.

This clone was seen more than once but under ten times. The V and J genes are TRBV5-1 and TRBJ1-5; 9 nucleotides agree with TRBD1. CDR1 is SGHRS and CDR2 is YFSETQ in the germline V gene. J gave up 3 bases and V 7 bases, and 2 bases lay outside the gene matches. This CDR3 contains 13 residues. CDR3 sequence (DNA): TGCGCCAGCCGGGACAGGGACAATCAGCCCCAGCATTTT. Encoded protein: CASRDRDNQPQHF.

This chain joins TRBV27 and TRBJ1-1; tentatively, D is TRBD1 (6 bases). V dropped 6 bases and J dropped 4 bases, with 18 bases sitting between them. This CDR3 region has 15 residues. Germline V CDR1 and CDR2: MNHEY, SMNVEV (reference sequence). CDR3 sequence: CASSLDPIRGTEAFF. CDR3 coding DNA: TGTGCCAGCAGCCTGGACCCGATCAGGGGCACTGAAGCTTTCTTT.

This clone was recorded only once. The DNA of the CDR3 is TGTGCCAGTAATGAACAGGGGGCGGGTCAGCCCCAGCATTTT. Its protein product is CASNEQGAGQPQHF. The rearrangement uses TRBV19 and TRBJ1-5; 9 bases fit TRBD1. The CDR3 covers 14 residues. Germline V CDR1 and CDR2: LNHDA, SQIVND (reference sequence). J gave up 6 bases and V 7 bases, and 7 bases lay outside the gene matches.

The chain couples TRBV5-1 to TRBJ1-2; 9 bases are shared with TRBD1. The CDR3 is 15 amino acids. The germline CDR1 and CDR2 sequences are SGHRS and YFSETQ. The V and J ends lost 4 bases and 4 bases, in that order; junction bases with no gene match: 8. CDR3 region: CASSPTGGAGYGYTF. In DNA, the CDR3 is TGCGCCAGCAGCCCAACAGGGGGCGCGGGCTATGGCTACACCTTC.

V and J are TRBV5-4 and TRBJ1-1; a weak D match, TRBD1 (6 bases). Looked up from germline, CDR1 is SGHNT and CDR2 is YYREEE (reference sequence). V was pared by 4 bases and J by 4 bases, with 14 bases between. This CDR3 comprises 14 residues. CDR3 nucleotides: TGTGCCAGCAGCCGGATAACAGGGACCACTGAAGCTTTCTTT. Protein product: CASSRITGTTEAFF.

This chain connects TRBV27 to TRBJ2-7; TRBD1 is a possible D gene (6 bases). From germline, CDR1 is MNHEY and CDR2 SMNVEV (reference sequence). CDR3 length: 13 residues. V was cut by 6 bases and J by 3 bases, with 12 bases left in between. CDR3 DNA: TGTGCCAGCAGCCGACAGGTTAACTACGAGCAGTACTTC. This gives the protein CASSRQVNYEQYF.

The chain couples TRBV6-1 to TRBJ2-2; 8 bases match TRBD1. This CDR3 spans 16 amino acids. The V gene end was trimmed by 4 bases and the J gene end by 8 bases; junction bases not matched to a gene: 12. Germline assignment: CDR1 MNHNS and CDR2 SASEGT. CDR3 bases: TGTGCCAGCAGTGGGATTATAGGGGACAGGAAAGGGGAGCTGTTTTTT. As protein: CASSGIIGDRKGELFF.

The rearrangement uses TRBV28 and TRBJ1-3; 7 bases are shared with TRBD1. The CDR3 extends over 16 amino acids. V shed 5 bases and J 1 base; nucleotides not matched to a gene: 8. The germline CDR1 and CDR2 sequences are MDHEN and SYDVKM. The CDR3 protein is CASSRQGGRSGNTIYF. The CDR3 DNA sequence: TGTGCCAGCAGTCGACAGGGCGGGAGGTCTGGAAACACCATATATTTT. Complete variable domain (other parts from reference TRBV28 and TRBJ1-3): DVKVTQSSRYLVKRTGEKVFLECVQDMDHENMFWYRQDPGLGLRLIYFSYDVKMKEKGDIPEGYSVSREKKERFSLILESASTNQTSMYLCASSRQGGRSGNTIYFGEGSWLTVV.

V is TRBV7-9 and J is TRBJ2-5; 8 nucleotides line up with TRBD2. Looked up from germline, CDR1 is SEHNR and CDR2 is FQNEAQ (reference sequence). V trimming: 4 bases; J trimming: 5 bases; junction bases outside the gene matches: 12. The CDR3 length is 16 residues. CDR3 sequence: CASSSLAEPLLETQYF. The CDR3, as DNA: TGTGCCAGCAGCTCACTAGCGGAACCCTTATTGGAGACCCAGTACTTC.

The chain employs TRBV11-2 and TRBJ2-3; TRBD1 might be the D (6 bases). Germline values: CDR1 SGHAT, CDR2 FQNNGV. Between the trimmed V and J ends, which lost 8 bases and 6 bases, there was a span of 18 bases. CDR3 length: 14 amino acids. In DNA, the CDR3 is TGTGCCAGCGGGGGCGTTGGCCGGCCGGATACGCAGTATTTT. This encodes CASGGVGRPDTQYF.

V usage is TRBV28 and J usage is TRBJ2-1; TRBD2 might be the D (6 bases). V was cut by 0 bases and J by 6 bases, with 15 bases left in between. CDR1 and CDR2 from the germline V gene are MDHEN and SYDVKM. This CDR3 comprises 16 residues. The CDR3 coding sequence is TGTGCCAGCAGTTTATGGTTCGGCCCCGGGAGCAATGAGCAGTTCTTC. It codes for CASSLWFGPGSNEQFF.

This sequence joins TRBV7-2 and TRBJ2-7; 10 bases map to TRBD2. The V segment lost 2 bases and the J segment 7 bases; nucleotides outside the gene matches: 8. CDR1 and CDR2 from the germline V gene are SGHTA and FQGNSA. The CDR3 contains 15 residues. The CDR3 loop is CASSLSLAGVGEQYF. In DNA, the CDR3 is TGTGCCAGCAGCTTAAGTCTAGCGGGAGTTGGAGAGCAGTACTTC.